The subject of this entry is one TCR beta chain. No antigen is known for it. The CDR3 runs 13 residues. Trimming left V 8 bases short and J 2 bases short, with 11 bases between. Germline values: CDR1 LNHDA, CDR2 SQIVND (reference sequence). This sample was taken from a study of cytomegalovirus exposure and HLA in healthy donors. Looking at the study overall: In a later analysis, it was reported that the roughly 120 validation repertoires had been produced on the same platform as the roughly 700 repertoires belonging to the first cohort.

Study observations and caveats: A list of about 160 TCR beta chains associated with cytomegalovirus was given. Most TCR sequences were uncommon, yet certain public TCRs appeared in many donors.

The method was immunoSEQ multiplex PCR; TCRdb's version includes in-frame clones alone and lacks a portion of them. Of 92,000 or so clones listed, around 96% are singletons. V usage is TRBV19 and J usage is TRBJ2-3, with D tentatively TRBD2 (5 bases). The receptor was derived from a man younger than 30 in good health and CMV-seronegative. Sequences were obtained from PBMCs. CDR3 sequence (DNA): TGTGCCAGTGGGCTAGCCGCCACAGATACGCAGTATTTT. Protein product: CASGLAATDTQYF.